This TCR beta chain appears in the sequencing data of a study of identical twins. Broader study findings: Cord blood beta clonotypes that were abundant carried fewer insertions, and memory repertoires showed no such trend. Zero-insertion analyses could be partly confounded by invariant MAIT and iNKT cells.

Worth noting for this clonotype: Its antigen is not identified.

Template switching added a universal primer binding site, and final cDNA carried unique molecular identifiers. TCRdb called the 5' RACE reads again in MiXCR, with one record for every CDR3 protein. Of more than 200,000 distinct CDR3 sequences listed, more than 12% are singletons. Specimen: memory (CD45RO+) T cells sorted from blood. The source of this sequence is a woman aged 18-29 years in good health.

Here the CDR3 DNA reads TGTGCCAGCAGCTTAGGTCAGTCCCAGGGCGATGGCGAGCAGTACTTC. Translating it yields CASSLGQSQGDGEQYF. The chain couples TRBV7-2 to TRBJ2-7, with TRBD1 as a possible D gene (5 bases). Trimming pared 1 base from V and 6 bases from J, leaving 19 bases between. Looked up from germline, CDR1 is SGHTA and CDR2 is FQGNSA. The length of the CDR3 is 16 residues.